Presented here are 3 T cell receptor beta chains from one specimen sequenced in a study of neurological immune-mediated disorders. TCRdb reprocessed the 5' RACE reads with MiXCR, giving one entry per CDR3 protein. The table includes under 75,000 distinct CDR3 sequences, approximately 5.3% detected once. Sequenced: PBMCs. These receptors were obtained from a human donor with multiple sclerosis. The donor label of this sample is uncertain.

Comment on this clonotype: This may come from a read error, since a much larger clone is one base off. V usage is TRBV12-3 or TRBV12-4 and J usage is TRBJ1-1; TRBD1 might be the D (5 bases). The CDR3 has 13 amino acids. The CDR3 DNA reads as TGTGTCAGCAGCGGAATGGGGGGCACTGAAGCTTTCTTT. It is translated as CVSSGMGGTEAFF.

This clonotype has ten or more counts. This sequence joins TRBV5-6 and TRBJ2-1; TRBD1 matches at 7 bases. This CDR3 has 13 residues. The junction had 7 bases not matched to a gene; V was cut back by 4 bases and J by 9 bases. CDR1 is SGHDT, CDR2 YYEEEE, per germline. The CDR3: CASSVGTVPEQFF. The CDR3 nucleotides are TGTGCCAGCAGCGTAGGGACAGTCCCTGAGCAGTTCTTC.

This clonotype was detected many times. The rearrangement uses TRBV5-1 and TRBJ1-1; a possible D gene is TRBD1 (6 bases). Germline V gives CDR1 SGHRS, CDR2 YFSETQ. V was cut by 0 bases and J by 1 base, with 13 bases left in between. The CDR3 is 16 amino acids. CDR3 nucleotide sequence: TGCGCCAGCAGCTTGGTCCCGGGACACCAGAACACTGAAGCTTTCTTT. Translated, it gives CASSLVPGHQNTEAFF.